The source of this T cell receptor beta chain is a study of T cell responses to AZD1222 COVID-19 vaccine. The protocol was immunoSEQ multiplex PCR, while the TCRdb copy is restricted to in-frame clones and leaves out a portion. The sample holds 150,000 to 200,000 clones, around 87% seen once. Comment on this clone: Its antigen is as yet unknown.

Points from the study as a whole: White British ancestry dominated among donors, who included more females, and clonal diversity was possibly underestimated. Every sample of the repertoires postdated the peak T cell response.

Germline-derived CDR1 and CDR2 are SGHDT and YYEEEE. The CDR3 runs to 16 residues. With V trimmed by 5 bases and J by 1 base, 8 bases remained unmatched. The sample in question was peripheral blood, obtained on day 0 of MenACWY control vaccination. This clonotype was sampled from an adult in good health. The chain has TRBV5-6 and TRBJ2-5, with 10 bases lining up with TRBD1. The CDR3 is CASSLAGQGIQETQYF. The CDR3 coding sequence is TGTGCCAGCAGTCTTGCGGGACAGGGGATCCAAGAGACCCAGTACTTC.